A selection of T cell receptor beta chains follows, all from one sample in a study of shared T cell receptors in the human thymus. Profiling relied on immunoSEQ multiplex PCR, and the TCRdb table lists in-frame clones only, not all of them. Of 700,000 or so clones in the sample, approximately 85% were seen once. These same records also appear under a second study, on human thymus T cells.

Sequenced sample: thymocytes. These receptor sequences come from a girl under three years old with a congenital heart defect. CDR3s leave out the opening cysteine and the closing phenylalanine or tryptophan. The order of the fields is V gene, CDR3 protein.

>TRBV27
ASSDWPGSSYEQY
>TRBV6-5
ASSLGQNYGYT
>TRBV5-1
ASSLATGKLNTEAF
>TRBV27
ASSRSPHETQY
>TRBV27
ASSYRGSSYEQY
>TRBV29-1
SVGNWTGVNQPQH
>TRBV6-1
ASSVLQGDGYT
>TRBV9
ASSVAGPGTEAF
>TRBV29-1
SVEDRGGKDTQY
>TRBV7-2
ASSLARTDRAYEQY
>TRBV5-1
ASSLASGGYNEQF
>TRBV6-1
ASSDGVSSYEQY
>TRBV6-5
ASSYVPGTGTEAF
>TRBV5-1
ASSLTGTGDGYT